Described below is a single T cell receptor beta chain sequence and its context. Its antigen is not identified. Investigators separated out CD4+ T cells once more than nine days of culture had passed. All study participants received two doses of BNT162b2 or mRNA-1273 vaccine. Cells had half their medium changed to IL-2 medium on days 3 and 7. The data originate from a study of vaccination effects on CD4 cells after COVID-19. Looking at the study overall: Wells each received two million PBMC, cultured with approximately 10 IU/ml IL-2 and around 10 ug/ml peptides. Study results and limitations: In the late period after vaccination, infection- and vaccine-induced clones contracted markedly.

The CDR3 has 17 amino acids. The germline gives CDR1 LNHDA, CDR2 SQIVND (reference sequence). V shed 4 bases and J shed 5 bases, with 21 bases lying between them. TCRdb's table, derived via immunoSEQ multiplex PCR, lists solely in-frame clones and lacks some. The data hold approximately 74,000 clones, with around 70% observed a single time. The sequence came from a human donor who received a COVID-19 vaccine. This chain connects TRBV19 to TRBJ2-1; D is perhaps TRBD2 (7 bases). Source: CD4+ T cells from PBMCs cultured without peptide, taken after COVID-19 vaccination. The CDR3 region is CASSTPAGAGRDNEQFF. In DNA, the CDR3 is TGTGCCAGTAGTACTCCCGCGGGGGCAGGGAGGGACAATGAGCAGTTCTTC.